These T cell receptor beta chains were read from a single sample in a study of blood T cell repertoires in COVID-19. TCRdb's table, derived via immunoSEQ multiplex PCR, lists solely in-frame clones and lacks some. Of 85,000 to 90,000 clones in the sample, roughly 90% are singletons; the top ten hold approximately 2.3%. Sequenced input: peripheral blood. Source of these receptors: a human donor with active COVID-19. The donor label of this sample is uncertain. CDR3s include the opening cysteine and the closing phenylalanine or tryptophan. Fields, in order: clone size, V gene, J gene, CDR3 protein. Size values are once, few and many counts, or a class for expanded clones, and some rows have none.

.	TRBV7-3	TRBJ2-1	CASSPGGVVDEQFF
.	TRBV11-1	TRBJ2-5	CASSGRVARETQYF
.	TRBV18	TRBJ1-4	CASSPVGQPNEKLFF
.	TRBV4-1	TRBJ2-5	CASSQDLGVSGGPRSPPQYF
once	TRBV4-3	TRBJ2-1	CASSQDLSGGAGNEQFF
.	TRBV6-5	TRBJ1-2	CASRVPGQGKGYTF
.	TRBV5-5	TRBJ1-1	CASSLSTVNTEAFF
.	TRBV4-3	TRBJ2-7	CASSQDKTPNYEQYF
.	TRBV29-1	TRBJ1-5	CSVADMVNQPQHF
.	TRBV3-1/TRBV3-2	TRBJ1-2	CASSQGIYGYTF
.	TRBV7-2	TRBJ1-1	CASSWGTVNTEAFF
.	TRBV15	TRBJ1-1	CATSGDTAVGTEAFF
.	TRBV29-1	TRBJ2-7	CSVGGGIRFEQYF
.	TRBV18	TRBJ2-5	CASSPRGVGETQYF
.	TRBV4-2	TRBJ1-2	CASSQEGQGGYGYTF
.	TRBV3-1/TRBV3-2	TRBJ1-4	CASSQDGAGRGKLFF
.	TRBV7-8	TRBJ1-5	CASSQKPGQGSNQPQHF
.	TRBV14	TRBJ1-2	CASSQERQDYGYTF
.	TRBV9	TRBJ2-7	CASSGGLGQGAVVYEQYF
.	TRBV19	TRBJ1-2	CASSPRGQEAYGYTF
.	TRBV5-1	TRBJ1-1	CASSKERHMNTEAFF
.	TRBV13	TRBJ2-1	CASSLGPLTAQMGQFF
.	TRBV3-1/TRBV3-2	TRBJ2-1	CASSRDRVFGEQFF
.	TRBV5-1	TRBJ1-1	CASSIGQGTEAFF
.	TRBV11-3	TRBJ2-7	CASSSGGDTGYEQYF
once	TRBV28	TRBJ1-2	CASSLTTDRLKGYTF
few	TRBV12-5	TRBJ1-6	CASQGLGSPLHF
.	TRBV5-1	TRBJ1-4	CASSPGSGGEKLFF
.	TRBV9	TRBJ2-3	CASSLTAGGRTDTQYF
.	TRBV6-6	TRBJ2-1	CASRLASSYNEQFF
.	TRBV7-3	TRBJ2-6	CASSSISGANVLTF
.	TRBV2	TRBJ1-3	CASRDSIYTIYF
once	TRBV19	TRBJ1-6	CASSITDSPLHF
.	TRBV7-3	TRBJ2-1	CASSPSGLAGLSSYNEQFF
once	TRBV7-3	TRBJ2-1	CASSLYTGGGYNEQFF
few	TRBV9	TRBJ2-7	CASSTPSGGATEQYF
.	TRBV21-1	TRBJ2-7	CASSKFRTAPDYEQYF
once	TRBV5-1	TRBJ1-4	CASSYLRGLGEKLFF
.	TRBV29-1	TRBJ1-2	CSVDPGNYGYTF
.	TRBV27	TRBJ1-3	CASRAVKGPSSGNTIYF
once	TRBV28	TRBJ1-2	CASDRGGHYGYTF
few	TRBV24-1	TRBJ2-2	CATSDSWGANTGELFF
.	TRBV7-3	TRBJ2-3	CASSSNTGGADTQYF
.	TRBV6-4	TRBJ2-7	CARRNKTTYEQYF
.	TRBV21-1	TRBJ1-2	CASSKGRVNYGYTF
.	TRBV7-8	TRBJ2-1	CASSFLGRRGGYNEQFF
few	TRBV21-1	TRBJ2-5	CASTTNTSEETQYF
.	TRBV6-1	TRBJ1-5	CASSEGPYGNQPQHF
.	TRBV5-5	TRBJ2-1	CASSLELYNEQFF
.	TRBV7-6	TRBJ2-3	CASSSGLAGASTDTQYF
.	TRBV30	TRBJ2-5	CAWSPGQGETQYF
.	TRBV6-2/TRBV6-3	TRBJ1-6	CASSPGQGRNSPLHF
.	TRBV6-1	TRBJ2-7	CASSETGLGYEQYF
.	TRBV4-3	TRBJ1-1	CASSQVTGSSEAFF
.	TRBV15	TRBJ1-1	CATSRDFGGTEAFF
once	TRBV6-2/TRBV6-3	TRBJ2-7	CASSSTGGSYEQYF
.	TRBV7-2	TRBJ1-1	CASRARTLNTEAFF
.	TRBV6-1	TRBJ2-1	CASSETGEAYNEQFF
.	TRBV19	TRBJ2-7	CASSIGVGYEQYF